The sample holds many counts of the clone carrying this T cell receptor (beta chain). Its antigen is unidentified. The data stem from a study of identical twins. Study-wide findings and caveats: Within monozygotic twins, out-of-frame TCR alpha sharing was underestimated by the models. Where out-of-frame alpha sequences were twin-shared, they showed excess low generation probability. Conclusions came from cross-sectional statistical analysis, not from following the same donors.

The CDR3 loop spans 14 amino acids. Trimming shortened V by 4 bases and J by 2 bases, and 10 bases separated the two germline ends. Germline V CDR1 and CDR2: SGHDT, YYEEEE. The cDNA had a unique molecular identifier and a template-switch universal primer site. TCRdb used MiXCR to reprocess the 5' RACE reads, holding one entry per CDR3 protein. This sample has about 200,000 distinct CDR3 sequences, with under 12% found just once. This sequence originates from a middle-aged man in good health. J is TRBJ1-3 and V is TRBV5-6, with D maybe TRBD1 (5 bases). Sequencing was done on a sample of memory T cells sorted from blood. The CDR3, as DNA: TGTGCCAGCAGCCCGAGGGGAGCTGGAAACACCATATATTTT. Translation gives CASSPRGAGNTIYF.